The text below deals with one T cell receptor (beta chain). The target of this receptor is not known. No quality values exist for individual bases; no much larger clone is one base distant. The data originate from a study of chemoradiotherapy in HPV16-positive cancers (dated by TCRdb to 2022 to 2024). Regarding the research as a whole: Candidate HPV-specific T-cell clones and common TCR motifs were defined by functional T-cell assays performed on cells from two HPV16-positive patients. The study set out to ask whether T-cell immunity against the HPV oncoproteins E6 and E7 changes over the course of chemoradiotherapy and whether that immunity affects survival. The candidate HPV-specific TCRs and motifs were subsequently tracked in TCR repertoires obtained from approximately 91 patients with HPV-related cancers.

Repertoires were sampled repeatedly over the course of chemoradiotherapy, so clonal expansion could be followed in the tumor microenvironment. Counted from cysteine to phenylalanine, this CDR3 has 16 amino acids. Just the 48-base CDR3 DNA is kept, in frame starting at base 1. Per the germline V gene (reference sequence), MNHEY is the CDR1 and SMNVEV is the CDR2. From V the trimming removes 4 bases and from J it removes 4 bases, while the gene matches leave 5 bases of the junction unaccounted for. Library method: the immunoSEQ multiplex PCR assay. In its TCRdb copy, this immuneACCESS table keeps in-frame sequences only and misses some clones. Where compared with another copy, unresolved V genes explain less than half of these, and the others have no known cause. The sample table contains approximately 20,000 clones; only one count was recorded for around 87% of them. The biggest ten clones account for 2% to 2.5% of the sample.

Overall study results and their limits: The functional definition of HPV-specific T cells came from only a couple of HPV16-positive patients, and the survival association was reported for HPV16-positive patients. In HPV16-positive patients, expansion of HPV-responsive T cells during chemoradiotherapy was found to be associated with improved recurrence-free survival. Expansion of candidate HPV-specific clones and E7-related TCR motifs was observed in the tumor microenvironment during treatment, whereas no such expansion was observed for non-HPV-specific T cells.

The clonotype comes from a human donor with HPV-associated anogenital cancer. This specimen consisted of blood, obtained from a patient who underwent chemoradiotherapy. The sequence links TRBV27 to TRBJ1-6, and TRBD1 matches 9 of the central bases. CDR3 reads: CASSSPGQGYNSPLHF. DNA sequence: TGTGCCAGCAGTTCTCCGGGACAGGGTTATAATTCACCCCTCCACTTT.